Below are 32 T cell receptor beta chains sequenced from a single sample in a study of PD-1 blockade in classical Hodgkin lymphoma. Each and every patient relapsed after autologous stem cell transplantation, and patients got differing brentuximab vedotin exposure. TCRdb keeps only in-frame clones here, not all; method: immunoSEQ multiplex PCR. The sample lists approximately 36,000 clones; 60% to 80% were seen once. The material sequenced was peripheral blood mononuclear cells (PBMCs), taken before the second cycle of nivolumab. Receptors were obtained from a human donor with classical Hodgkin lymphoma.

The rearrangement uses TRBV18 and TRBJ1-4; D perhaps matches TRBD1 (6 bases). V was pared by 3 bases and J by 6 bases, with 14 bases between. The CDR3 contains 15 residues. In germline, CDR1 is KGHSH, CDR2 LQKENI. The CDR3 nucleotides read TGTGCCAGCTCACCGTACCGGCAGGGGCATGAAAAACTGTTTTTT. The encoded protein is CASSPYRQGHEKLFF.

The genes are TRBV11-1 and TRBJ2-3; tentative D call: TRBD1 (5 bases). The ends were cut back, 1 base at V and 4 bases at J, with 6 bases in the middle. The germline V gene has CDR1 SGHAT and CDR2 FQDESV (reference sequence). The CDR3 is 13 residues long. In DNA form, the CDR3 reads TGTGCCAGCAGCTTAGGGGGCGCAGATACGCAGTATTTT. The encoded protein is CASSLGGADTQYF.

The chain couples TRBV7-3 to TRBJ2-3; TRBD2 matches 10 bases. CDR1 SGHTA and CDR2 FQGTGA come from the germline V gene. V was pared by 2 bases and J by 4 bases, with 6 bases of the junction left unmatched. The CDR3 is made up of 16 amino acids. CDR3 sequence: CASSLGLAGVADTQYF. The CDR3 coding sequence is TGTGCCAGCAGCTTAGGGCTAGCGGGAGTGGCAGATACGCAGTATTTT. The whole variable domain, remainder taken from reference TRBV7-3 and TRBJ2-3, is GAGVSQTPSNKVTEKGKYVELRCDPISGHTALYWYRQSLGQGPEFLIYFQGTGAADDSGLPNDRFFAVRPEGSVSTLKIQRTERGDSAVYLCASSLGLAGVADTQYFGPGTRLTVL.

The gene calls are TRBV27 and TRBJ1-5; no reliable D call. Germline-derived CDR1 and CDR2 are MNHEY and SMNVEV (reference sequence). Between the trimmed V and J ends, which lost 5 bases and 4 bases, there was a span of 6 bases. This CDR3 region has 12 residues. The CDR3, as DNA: TGTGCCAGCAGTAAAGGGAATCAGCCCCAGCATTTT. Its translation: CASSKGNQPQHF.

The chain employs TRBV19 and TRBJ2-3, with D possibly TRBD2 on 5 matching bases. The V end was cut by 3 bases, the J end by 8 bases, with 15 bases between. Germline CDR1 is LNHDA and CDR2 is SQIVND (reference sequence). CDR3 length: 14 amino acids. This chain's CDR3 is CASSMTRDKGTQYF. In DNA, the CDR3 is TGTGCCAGTAGTATGACCCGGGATAAGGGTACGCAGTATTTT.

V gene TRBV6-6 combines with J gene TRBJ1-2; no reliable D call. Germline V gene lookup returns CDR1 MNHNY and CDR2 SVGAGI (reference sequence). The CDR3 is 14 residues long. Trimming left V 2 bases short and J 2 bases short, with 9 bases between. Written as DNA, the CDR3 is TGTGCCAGCAGTTACGGCACAGCAAACTATGGCTACACCTTC. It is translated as CASSYGTANYGYTF.

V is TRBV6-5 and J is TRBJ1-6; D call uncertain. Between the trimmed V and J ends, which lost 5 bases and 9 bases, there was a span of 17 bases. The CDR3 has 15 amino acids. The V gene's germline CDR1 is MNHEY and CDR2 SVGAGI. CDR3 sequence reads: CASSPWTPRGSPLHF. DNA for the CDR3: TGTGCCAGCAGTCCCTGGACCCCCAGAGGTTCACCCCTCCACTTT.

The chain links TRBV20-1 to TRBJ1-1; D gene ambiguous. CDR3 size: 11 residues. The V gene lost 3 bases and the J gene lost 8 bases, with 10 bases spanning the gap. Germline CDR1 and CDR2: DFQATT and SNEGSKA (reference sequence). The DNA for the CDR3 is TGCAGTGCTAGTCTGGCCCGGGAAGCTTTCTTT. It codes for CSASLAREAFF.

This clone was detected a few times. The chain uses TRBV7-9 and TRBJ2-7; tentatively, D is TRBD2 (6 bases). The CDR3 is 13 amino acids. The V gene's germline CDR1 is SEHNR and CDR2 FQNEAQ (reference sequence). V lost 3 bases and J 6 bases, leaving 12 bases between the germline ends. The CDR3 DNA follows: TGTGCCAGCAGCTTGAATGGGGGACTCGAGCAGTACTTC. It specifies CASSLNGGLEQYF.

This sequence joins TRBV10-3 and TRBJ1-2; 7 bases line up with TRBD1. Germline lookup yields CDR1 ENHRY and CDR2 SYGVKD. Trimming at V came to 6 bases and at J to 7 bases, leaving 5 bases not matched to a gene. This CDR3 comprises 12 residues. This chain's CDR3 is CAIRRHRGGYTF. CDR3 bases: TGTGCCATCAGGCGGCACAGGGGTGGCTACACCTTC.

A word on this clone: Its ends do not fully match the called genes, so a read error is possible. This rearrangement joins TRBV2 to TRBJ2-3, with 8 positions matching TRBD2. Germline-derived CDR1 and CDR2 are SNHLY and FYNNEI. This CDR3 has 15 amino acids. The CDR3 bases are TGTGCCAGCAGTCAAGCGGGAGTCAGCACAGATACGCAGTATTTT. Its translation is CASSQAGVSTDTQYF.

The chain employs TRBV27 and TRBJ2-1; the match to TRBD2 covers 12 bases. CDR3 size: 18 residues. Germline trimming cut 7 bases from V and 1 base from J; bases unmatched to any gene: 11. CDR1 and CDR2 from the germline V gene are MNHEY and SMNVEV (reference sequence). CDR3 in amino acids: CASTGGLAGIGSYNEQFF. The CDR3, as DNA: TGTGCCAGCACCGGAGGACTAGCGGGAATCGGTTCCTACAATGAGCAGTTCTTC.

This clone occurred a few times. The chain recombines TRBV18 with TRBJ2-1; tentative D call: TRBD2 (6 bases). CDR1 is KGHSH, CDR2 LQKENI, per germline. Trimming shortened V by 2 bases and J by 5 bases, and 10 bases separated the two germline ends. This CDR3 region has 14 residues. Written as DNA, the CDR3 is TGTGCCAGCTCACCAAACTCGGGGGACAATGAGCAGTTCTTC. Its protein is CASSPNSGDNEQFF.

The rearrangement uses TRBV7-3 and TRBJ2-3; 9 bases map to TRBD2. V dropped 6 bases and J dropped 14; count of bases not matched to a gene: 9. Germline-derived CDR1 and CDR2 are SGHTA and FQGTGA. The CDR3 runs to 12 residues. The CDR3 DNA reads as TGTGCCAGCAGTAGTAGCGGGAGTTTGATGTATTTT. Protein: CASSSSGSLMYF.

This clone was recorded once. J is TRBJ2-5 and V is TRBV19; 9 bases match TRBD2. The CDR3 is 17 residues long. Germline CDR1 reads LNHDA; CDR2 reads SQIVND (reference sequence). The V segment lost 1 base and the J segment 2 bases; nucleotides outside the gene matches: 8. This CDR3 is CASSIGIAGAVQETQYF. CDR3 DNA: TGTGCCAGTAGTATAGGGATAGCGGGGGCCGTTCAAGAGACCCAGTACTTC.

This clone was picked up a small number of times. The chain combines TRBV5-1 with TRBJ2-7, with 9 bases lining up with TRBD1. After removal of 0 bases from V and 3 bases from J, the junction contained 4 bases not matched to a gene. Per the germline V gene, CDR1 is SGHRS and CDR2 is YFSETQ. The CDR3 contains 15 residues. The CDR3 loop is CASSLAPGQGYEQYF. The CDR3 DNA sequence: TGCGCCAGCAGCTTGGCCCCGGGACAGGGCTACGAGCAGTACTTC.

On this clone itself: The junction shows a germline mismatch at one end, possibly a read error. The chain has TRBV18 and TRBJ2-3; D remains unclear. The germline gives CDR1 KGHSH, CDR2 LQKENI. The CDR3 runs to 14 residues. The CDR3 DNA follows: TGTGCCAGTTCACCAATGGCTAGCACAGATACGCAGTATTTT. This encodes CASSPMASTDTQYF.

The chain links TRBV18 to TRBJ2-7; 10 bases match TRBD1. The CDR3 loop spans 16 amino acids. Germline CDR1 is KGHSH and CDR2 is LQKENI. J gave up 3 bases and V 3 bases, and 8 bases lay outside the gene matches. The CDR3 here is CASSPAPGQGFYEQYF. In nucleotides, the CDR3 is TGTGCCAGCTCACCCGCCCCGGGACAGGGGTTCTACGAGCAGTACTTC.

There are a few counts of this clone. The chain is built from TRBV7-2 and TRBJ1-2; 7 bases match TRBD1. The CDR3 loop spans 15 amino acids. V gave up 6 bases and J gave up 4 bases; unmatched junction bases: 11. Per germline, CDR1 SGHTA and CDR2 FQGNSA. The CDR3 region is CASREGALLGYGYTF. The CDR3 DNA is TGTGCCAGCAGGGAGGGGGCGTTGCTGGGCTATGGCTACACCTTC.

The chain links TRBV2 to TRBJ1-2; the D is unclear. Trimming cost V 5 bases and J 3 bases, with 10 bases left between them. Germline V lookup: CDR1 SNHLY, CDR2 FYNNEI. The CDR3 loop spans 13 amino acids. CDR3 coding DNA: TGTGCCAGCAGTTACCTCCCGGACTATGGCTACACCTTC. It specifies CASSYLPDYGYTF.

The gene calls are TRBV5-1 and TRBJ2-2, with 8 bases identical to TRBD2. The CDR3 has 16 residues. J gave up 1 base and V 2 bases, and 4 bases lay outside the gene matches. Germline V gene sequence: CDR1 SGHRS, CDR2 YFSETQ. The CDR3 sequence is CASSLLAAGNTGELFF. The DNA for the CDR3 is TGCGCCAGCAGCTTACTAGCGGCGGGGAACACCGGGGAGCTGTTTTTT. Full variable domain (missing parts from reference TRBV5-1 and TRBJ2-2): KAGVTQTPRYLIKTRGQQVTLSCSPISGHRSVSWYQQTPGQGLQFLFEYFSETQRNKGNFPGRFSGRQFSNSRSEMNVSTLELGDSALYLCASSLLAAGNTGELFFGEGSRLTVL.

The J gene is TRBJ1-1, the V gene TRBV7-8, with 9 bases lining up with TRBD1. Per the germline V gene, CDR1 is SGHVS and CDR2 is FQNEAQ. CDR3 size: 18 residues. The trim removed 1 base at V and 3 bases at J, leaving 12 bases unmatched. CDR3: CASSLVYRARQGDTEAFF. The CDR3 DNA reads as TGTGCCAGCAGCTTAGTTTATAGGGCGCGACAGGGGGACACTGAAGCTTTCTTT. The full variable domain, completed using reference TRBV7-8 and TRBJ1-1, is GAGVSQSPRYKVAKRGQDVALRCDPISGHVSLFWYQQALGQGPEFLTYFQNEAQLDKSGLPSDRFFAERPEGSVSTLKIQRTQQEDSAVYLCASSLVYRARQGDTEAFFGQGTRLTVV.

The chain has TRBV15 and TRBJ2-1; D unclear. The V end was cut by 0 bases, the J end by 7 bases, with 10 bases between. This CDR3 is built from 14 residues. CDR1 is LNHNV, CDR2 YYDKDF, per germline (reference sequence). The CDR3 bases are TGTGCCACCAGCAGAGATTCCGGCGAGAATGAGCAGTTCTTC. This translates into CATSRDSGENEQFF.

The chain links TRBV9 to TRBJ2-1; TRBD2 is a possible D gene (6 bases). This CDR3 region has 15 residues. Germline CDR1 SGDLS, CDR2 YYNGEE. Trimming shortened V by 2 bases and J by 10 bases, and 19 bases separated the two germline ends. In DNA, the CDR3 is TGTGCCAGCAGCGTCAGAGCGGGCGGGGCTGGGGAGCAGTTCTTC. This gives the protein CASSVRAGGAGEQFF.

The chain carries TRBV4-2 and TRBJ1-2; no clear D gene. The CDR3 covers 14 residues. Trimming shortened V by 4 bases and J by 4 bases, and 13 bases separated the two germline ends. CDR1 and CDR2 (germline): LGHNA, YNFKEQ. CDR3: CASSPLDTLYGYTF. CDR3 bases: TGTGCCAGCAGCCCCCTCGACACACTCTATGGCTACACCTTC.

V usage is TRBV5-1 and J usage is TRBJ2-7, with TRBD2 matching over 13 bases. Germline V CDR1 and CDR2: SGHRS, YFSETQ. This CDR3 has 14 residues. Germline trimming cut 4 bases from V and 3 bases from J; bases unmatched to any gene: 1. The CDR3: CASSGTSGNYEQYF. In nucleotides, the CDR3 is TGCGCCAGCAGCGGGACTAGCGGGAACTACGAGCAGTACTTC.

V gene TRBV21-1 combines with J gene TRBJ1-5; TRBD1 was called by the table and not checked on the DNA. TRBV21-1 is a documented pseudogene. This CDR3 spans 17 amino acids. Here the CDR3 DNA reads TGTGCCAGCAGCAAACAACCCATACAGGGGGTCGATCAGCCCCAGCATTTT. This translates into CASSKQPIQGVDQPQHF.

The CDR3 is CASRTNDKDEQYF. Written as DNA, the CDR3 is TGTGCCAGCAGGACCAACGACAAGGACGAGCAGTACTTC. The chain recombines TRBV6-1 with TRBJ2-7; D is ambiguous. V was trimmed by 6 bases and J by 5 bases, leaving 14 bases between them. CDR1 is MNHNS, CDR2 SASEGT, per germline. The CDR3 runs to 13 residues.

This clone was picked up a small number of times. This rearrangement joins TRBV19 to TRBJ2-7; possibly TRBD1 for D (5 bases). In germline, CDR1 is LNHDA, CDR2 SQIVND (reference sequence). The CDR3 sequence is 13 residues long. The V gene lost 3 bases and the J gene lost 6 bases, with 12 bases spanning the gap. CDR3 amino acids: CASSIDRGSEQYF. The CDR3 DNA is TGTGCCAGTAGTATTGATAGGGGTTCCGAGCAGTACTTC.

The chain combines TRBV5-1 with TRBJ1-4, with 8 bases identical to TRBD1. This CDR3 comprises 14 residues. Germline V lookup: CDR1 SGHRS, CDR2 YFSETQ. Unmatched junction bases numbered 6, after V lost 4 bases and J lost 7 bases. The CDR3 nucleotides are TGCGCCAGCAGCCAGGGGGCTTCTGGTGAAAAACTGTTTTTT. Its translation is CASSQGASGEKLFF.

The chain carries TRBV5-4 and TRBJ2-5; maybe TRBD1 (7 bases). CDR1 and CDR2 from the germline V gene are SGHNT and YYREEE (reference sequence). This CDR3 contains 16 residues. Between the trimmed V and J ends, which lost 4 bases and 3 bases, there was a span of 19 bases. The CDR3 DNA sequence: TGTGCCAGCAGCGCCTCTAGCGCCACAGGGGAAGAGACCCAGTACTTC. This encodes CASSASSATGEETQYF.

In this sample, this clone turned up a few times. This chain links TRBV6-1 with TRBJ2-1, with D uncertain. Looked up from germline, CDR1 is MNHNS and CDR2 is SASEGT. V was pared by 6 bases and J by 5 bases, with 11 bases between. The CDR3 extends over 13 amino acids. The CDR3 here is CASRRSGNNEQFF. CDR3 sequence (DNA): TGTGCCAGCAGACGCTCCGGAAACAATGAGCAGTTCTTC.